These T cell receptor beta chains were read from a single sample in a study of T cells in Graves' hyperthyroidism and ophthalmopathy. TCRdb independently ran MiXCR on the multiplex PCR reads; one entry per CDR3 protein. The table has roughly 380,000 distinct CDR3 sequences, approximately 13% seen once. The sequenced material came from blood. These receptors came from a man younger than 45 with Graves' hyperthyroidism that later progressed to Graves' ophthalmopathy. Each CDR3 is given with its conserved first and last residue. D genes are given only for firm matches. Clone size appears in some rows only: once, few, many, or a class for an expanded clone.

D gene,V gene,clone size,J gene,CDR3 DNA,CDR3 protein
.,TRBV20-1,many,TRBJ2-7,TGCAGTGCTGCCAATAGAGCCTACGAGCAGTACTTC,CSAANRAYEQYF
TRBD1,TRBV5-6,few,TRBJ2-5,TGTGCCAGCAGCTCCGCGACAGGGTGGATCCAAGAGACCCAGTACTTC,CASSSATGWIQETQYF
.,TRBV7-9,few,TRBJ2-5,TGTGCCAGCAGCATTATACAGGGATACCAAGAGACCCAGTACTTC,CASSIIQGYQETQYF
.,TRBV2,many,TRBJ1-6,TGTGCCAGCAGTACAGGGTGGGCTTCACCCCTCCACTTT,CASSTGWASPLHF
.,TRBV7-9,few,TRBJ1-4,TGTGCCAGCAGCTCCAGAGGACGGGGGGGCAAGAGCGAAAAACTGTTTTTT,CASSSRGRGGKSEKLFF
.,TRBV4-2,.,TRBJ1-4,TGTGCCAGCAGCCCCTCCGGTATGGCTAATGAAAAACTGTTTTTT,CASSPSGMANEKLFF
TRBD1,TRBV28,many,TRBJ1-2,TGTGCCAGCACCCCCCCGACAGGGACCTATGGCTACACCTTC,CASTPPTGTYGYTF
.,TRBV6-1,few,TRBJ2-1,TGTGCCAGCAGTGAAGGAACAGCCCGGTCCTACAATGAGCAGTTCTTC,CASSEGTARSYNEQFF
.,TRBV20-1,few,TRBJ1-5,TGCAGTGCTAGAGTGCCTCAATACAGGGAGAATAGCAATCAGCCCCAGCATTTT,CSARVPQYRENSNQPQHF
TRBD1,TRBV7-2,many,TRBJ2-5,TGTGCCAGCAGCACCGGACAGGGGGGGACCCAGTACTTC,CASSTGQGGTQYF
.,TRBV9,few,TRBJ1-3,TGTGCCAGCAGCGTAGAACAGCAAGACTCTGGAAACACCATATATTTT,CASSVEQQDSGNTIYF
.,TRBV28,many,TRBJ2-3,TGTGCCAGCAGTTTACGATACTTAACCACAGATACGCAGTATTTT,CASSLRYLTTDTQYF
.,TRBV6-1,many,TRBJ2-3,TGTGCCAGCAGGTCCCGCACAGATACGCAGTATTTT,CASRSRTDTQYF
TRBD1,TRBV12-3/TRBV12-4,many,TRBJ1-2,TGTGCCAGCAGTCACAGGGGGCTATGGGACTATGGCTACACCTTC,CASSHRGLWDYGYTF
.,TRBV7-2,many,TRBJ1-3,TGTGCCAGCAGGCCCCCCGTGGGACATAAGTTCTCTGGAAACACCATATATTTT,CASRPPVGHKFSGNTIYF
.,TRBV11-2,many,TRBJ1-5,TGTGCCAGCAGCTTGGGGTCTATTCATCAGCCCCAGCATTTT,CASSLGSIHQPQHF
.,TRBV12-5,few,TRBJ1-5,TGTGCTAGTGGTTTGGCGCTCCGGGGCTATAGCAATCAGCCCCAGCATTTT,CASGLALRGYSNQPQHF
.,TRBV27,many,TRBJ1-4,TGTGCCACGTCAAGGACAGCTTATGCAACTAATGAAAAACTGTTTTTT,CATSRTAYATNEKLFF
TRBD1,TRBV6-1,few,TRBJ1-6,TGTGCCAGCAAAATGGACAGGTCCACTAAGGCCCTCCACTTT,CASKMDRSTKALHF
TRBD2,TRBV4-1,few,TRBJ2-2,TGCGCCAGCAGCCAAGTCCTAGCGGGGGTCTCCGGGGAGCTGTTTTTT,CASSQVLAGVSGELFF
.,TRBV6-1,many,TRBJ2-7,TGTGCCAGCAGTGTAGCAAACATTGGCCGTTCCTACGAGCAGTACTTC,CASSVANIGRSYEQYF
.,TRBV7-8,.,TRBJ1-2,TGTGCCAGCAGCCCAAGACAGGTCAACTATGGCTACACCTTC,CASSPRQVNYGYTF
.,TRBV28,many,TRBJ1-1,TGTGCCAGCAGTTTTGGACTAATAGAGGCTTTCTTT,CASSFGLIEAFF
.,TRBV5-4,.,TRBJ2-5,TGTGCCAGCGGCTTGACGAACCAAGAGACCCAGTACTTC,CASGLTNQETQYF
.,TRBV7-2,many,TRBJ2-4,TGTGCCAGCAGCTACACGACAGAAAACATTCAGTACTTC,CASSYTTENIQYF
.,TRBV28,many,TRBJ1-2,TGTGCCAGCAGTCCGACCTGGGTGGAGGCGGGTAAGGGCTACACCTTC,CASSPTWVEAGKGYTF
.,TRBV5-1,many,TRBJ1-4,TGCGCCAGCAGCCTACGGACAGCTACAACTAATGAAAAACTGTTTTTT,CASSLRTATTNEKLFF
.,TRBV27,many,TRBJ1-2,TGTGCCAGCAGTCCGGGCAGGGGTTCCTATGGCTACACCTTC,CASSPGRGSYGYTF
.,TRBV28,.,TRBJ2-7,TGTGCCAGCCACACGGCAGGGTCAAGCTCCTACGAGCAGTGCTTC,CASHTAGSSSYEQCF
TRBD2,TRBV27,many,TRBJ2-7,TGTGCCAGCGGCTATGGGGCCAGCGGGGTTAATCCGGGCTCCTACGAGCAGTACTTC,CASGYGASGVNPGSYEQYF
.,TRBV12-3/TRBV12-4,many,TRBJ1-4,TGTGCCAGCAGCCACCACGTTTCGGAAAAACTGTTTTTT,CASSHHVSEKLFF
.,TRBV13,.,TRBJ1-6,TGTGCCAGCAGACCGGCGAGGGGCATGAATTCACCCCTCCACTTT,CASRPARGMNSPLHF
.,TRBV9,few,TRBJ2-7,TGTGCCAGCGGGAGCAGGGACCACGAGCAGTACTTC,CASGSRDHEQYF
TRBD1,TRBV12-3/TRBV12-4,many,TRBJ1-1,TGTGCCAGCAGTTTAGGGGGGACAGCCCGTGGTGCTTTCTTT,CASSLGGTARGAFF
.,TRBV19,few,TRBJ2-1,TGTGCCAGTAGTATTACGGGGATGAATGAGCAGTTCTTC,CASSITGMNEQFF
.,TRBV20-1,.,TRBJ1-5,TGCAGTGCAACTAACCCTCTAGGGGATCAGCCCCAGCATTTT,CSATNPLGDQPQHF
.,TRBV20-1,few,TRBJ2-7,TGCAGTGCCGACACGGACATCTACGAGCAGTACTTC,CSADTDIYEQYF
.,TRBV20-1,few,TRBJ2-7,TGCAGTGCTCGAAGTTCCTCCTACGAGCAGTACTTC,CSARSSSYEQYF
TRBD1,TRBV28,once,TRBJ2-7,TGTGCCAGCAGTTTATTCGTGGGACAGGGGAGCTCCTACGAGCAGTACTTC,CASSLFVGQGSSYEQYF
.,TRBV7-9,many,TRBJ1-1,TGTGCCAGCAATTCCCCGAACACTGAAGCTTTCTTT,CASNSPNTEAFF
TRBD2,TRBV11-2,many,TRBJ2-1,TGTGCCAGCAGCCCGGCTAGCGGGGTCAATGAGCAGTTCTTC,CASSPASGVNEQFF
TRBD2,TRBV4-1,few,TRBJ2-3,TGCGCCAGCAGCCAAGCGGGAGCGGGGGTCGGTGCAGATACGCAGTATTTT,CASSQAGAGVGADTQYF
TRBD1,TRBV7-6,.,TRBJ1-5,TGTGCCAGCAGCTTATATGAGGGGGCGTTAAGTCAGCCCCAGCATTTT,CASSLYEGALSQPQHF
.,TRBV6-1,many,TRBJ2-6,TGTGCCAGCAGTCCAACAGGATTCTCTGGGGCCAACGTCCTGACTTTC,CASSPTGFSGANVLTF
TRBD1,TRBV20-1,many,TRBJ1-5,TGCAGTGCTACCGGGACAGGCAATCAGCCCCAGCATTTT,CSATGTGNQPQHF
.,TRBV6-1,many,TRBJ1-2,TGTGCCAGCAGTGAAGACGGATGGGGATATGGCTACACCTTC,CASSEDGWGYGYTF
.,TRBV28,many,TRBJ2-4,TGTGCCAGCAGTTTAGGGGACGGGACGTTCAATCAGTACTTC,CASSLGDGTFNQYF
.,TRBV4-1,few,TRBJ1-4,TGCGCCAGCAGCACACAAGAGGCGGCCCTGAGAGAAAAACTGTTTTTT,CASSTQEAALREKLFF
TRBD2,TRBV30,.,TRBJ2-3,TGTGCCTCCGACCCGGGACTAAACACAGATACGCAGTATTTT,CASDPGLNTDTQYF
TRBD1,TRBV20-1,.,TRBJ1-1,TGCAGTGCTAGAACAGGGGGCCCGGGAACTGAAGCTTTCTTT,CSARTGGPGTEAFF
.,TRBV12-3/TRBV12-4,many,TRBJ2-2,TGTGCCAGCAGCACCGGAGTCGACACCGGGGAGCTGTTTTTT,CASSTGVDTGELFF
TRBD1,TRBV28,many,TRBJ2-7,TGTGCCACCCATGACAGGGGGTCGATCGAGCAGTACTTC,CATHDRGSIEQYF
.,TRBV2,many,TRBJ2-4,TGTGCCAGCAGTGTAAGCATAGGCATTCAGTACTTC,CASSVSIGIQYF
.,TRBV29-1,few,TRBJ1-2,TGCAGCGTTCGGGACCTAACCTATGGCTACACCTTC,CSVRDLTYGYTF
.,TRBV29-1,.,TRBJ1-1,TGCAGCGTTGTTAGGGGTGGGGTGAACACTGAAGCTTTCTTT,CSVVRGGVNTEAFF
TRBD2,TRBV28,many,TRBJ2-1,TGTGCCAGCCATCTGTCCGGGACTAGCGGGTCTGAGCAGTTCTTC,CASHLSGTSGSEQFF
.,TRBV25-1,.,TRBJ1-3,TGTGCCAGCAGTAGCCTCGGACAGACCTCTGGAAACACCATATATTTT,CASSSLGQTSGNTIYF
TRBD2,TRBV5-1,many,TRBJ2-1,TGCGCCAGCAGCTTCCGGGTCGGGGGGTACAATGAGCAGTTCTTC,CASSFRVGGYNEQFF